Below, 26 T cell receptor beta chains from the same sample are listed, as sequenced in a study of response to subunit inactivated influenza vaccine. Each CDR3 protein is one row after TCRdb ran MiXCR on the RT-PCR reads. The sample contains about 570,000 distinct CDR3 sequences, approximately 11% of which appear only once. The same sample was also used in a study of T cells expressing NK-cell markers. That source reports: In generating TCR beta cDNA, 5'RACE template switching with UMIs was used.

Material: PBMCs from blood, obtained on the day of vaccination. The receptors were sampled from a man aged 50 to 59 who received an inactivated influenza vaccine.

The V and J genes are TRBV24-1 and TRBJ2-7; D may be TRBD2 (5 bases). The germline V and J ends were trimmed by 4 bases and 4 bases, with 10 bases remaining between them. This CDR3 has 13 residues. The germline V gene encodes CDR1 KGHDR and CDR2 SFDVKD. The CDR3 region is CATSDPPGYEQYF. The CDR3 nucleotides are TGTGCCACCAGTGACCCCCCGGGGTACGAGCAGTACTTC.

This clonotype has a count of ten or more. The rearrangement uses TRBV11-1 and TRBJ2-7; 14 positions match TRBD2. This CDR3 contains 20 residues. Germline CDR1 reads SGHAT; CDR2 reads FQDESV (reference sequence). Unmatched junction bases numbered 17, after V lost 3 bases and J lost 4 bases. For the CDR3, the DNA is TGTGCCAGCAGCTTGGCCGGGACCTCCGGGACTAGCGGGAGTTTTTACGAGCAGTACTTC. It is translated as CASSLAGTSGTSGSFYEQYF.

This clonotype was detected a few times. The rearrangement uses TRBV3-1 and TRBJ2-7, with 7 bases aligning to TRBD2. This CDR3 has 18 residues. Trimming took 1 base from V and 3 from J; bases not matched to a gene: 15. Germline CDR1 reads LGHDT; CDR2 reads YNNKEL (reference sequence). CDR3 sequence: CASSQGEEVREAYYEQYF. In DNA, the CDR3 is TGTGCCAGCAGCCAAGGGGAGGAGGTCCGGGAGGCTTACTACGAGCAGTACTTC.

The rearrangement uses TRBV6-1 and TRBJ2-2, with 7 bases that match TRBD1. CDR1 is MNHNS, CDR2 SASEGT, per germline. CDR3 length equals 15 residues. With 4 bases clipped from V and 0 bases from J, the junction kept 2 bases outside the gene matches. CDR3 region: CASSVGGANTGELFF. DNA of the CDR3: TGTGCCAGCAGTGTAGGGGGCGCGAACACCGGGGAGCTGTTTTTT.

This clonotype appeared a few times. The chain combines TRBV7-9 with TRBJ2-1, with D tentatively TRBD2 (6 bases). From germline, CDR1 is SEHNR and CDR2 FQNEAQ (reference sequence). This CDR3 is built from 14 residues. V lost 7 bases to trimming and J lost 5 bases, with 15 bases between them. For the CDR3, the DNA is TGTGCCAGCACCCTTAGTTCTAGCGACAATGAGCAGTTCTTC. This sequence encodes CASTLSSSDNEQFF. The whole variable domain, remainder taken from reference TRBV7-9 and TRBJ2-1, is DTGVSQNPRHKITKRGQNVTFRCDPISEHNRLYWYRQTLGQGPEFLTYFQNEAQLEKSRLLSDRFSAERPKGSFSTLEIQRTEQGDSAMYLCASTLSSSDNEQFFGPGTRLTVL.

This clonotype occurred a few times. This chain uses TRBV28 with TRBJ2-7; D tentatively fits TRBD1 or TRBD2 (5 bases each). The CDR3 runs to 15 residues. Germline V CDR1 and CDR2: MDHEN, SYDVKM. The germline V and J ends were trimmed by 1 base and 3 bases, with 13 bases remaining between them. The CDR3, as DNA: TGTGCCAGCAGTTTATCATTGGGGGAAATCTACGAGCAGTACTTC. Its translation is CASSLSLGEIYEQYF. The entire variable domain, with the rest obtained from reference TRBV28 and TRBJ2-7, is as follows: DVKVTQSSRYLVKRTGEKVFLECVQDMDHENMFWYRQDPGLGLRLIYFSYDVKMKEKGDIPEGYSVSREKKERFSLILESASTNQTSMYLCASSLSLGEIYEQYFGPGTRLTVT.

This clonotype was observed a few times. The chain has TRBV24-1 and TRBJ2-5; D tentatively reads TRBD1 or TRBD2 (5 bases each). V shed 9 bases and J shed 5 bases, with 15 bases lying between them. Germline-derived CDR1 and CDR2 are KGHDR and SFDVKD. The CDR3 has 13 residues. CDR3 region: CATQASEGETQYF. CDR3 DNA sequence: TGTGCCACCCAAGCCTCCGAGGGGGAGACCCAGTACTTC.

This clonotype was seen at least ten times. The chain is built from TRBV29-1 and TRBJ2-1, with 11 bases that match TRBD2. The CDR3 consists of 16 residues. Germline V gene data show CDR1 as SQVTM and CDR2 as ANQGSEA. Trimming at V came to 0 bases and at J to 7 bases, leaving 8 bases not matched to a gene. This CDR3 is CSVEDPGTSGENEQFF. CDR3 nucleotide sequence: TGCAGCGTTGAAGATCCCGGGACTAGCGGCGAGAATGAGCAGTTCTTC.

This clonotype was recorded a few times. The chain couples TRBV4-3 to TRBJ1-3; D not certain. From germline, CDR1 is LGHNA and CDR2 YSLEER. The ends were cut back, 0 bases at V and 1 base at J, with 10 bases in the middle. CDR3 length equals 16 residues. This CDR3 is CASSQDFRSSGNTIYF. CDR3 coding DNA: TGCGCCAGCAGCCAAGATTTCCGGTCTTCTGGAAACACCATATATTTT.

This clonotype was picked up a small number of times. This sequence joins TRBV21-1 and TRBJ1-6; TRBD1 is the table's D call, not checked against the DNA. TRBV21-1 is a known pseudogene. This CDR3 has 18 residues. The CDR3 DNA follows: TGTGCCAGCAGCACCGCAGATCGGACAGGGGGCCGATTGTCACCCCTCCACTTT. Its protein is CASSTADRTGGRLSPLHF.

The CDR3, as DNA: TGTGCCAGCAGTCCTCGGGGCATGTTATCAATCGGTGGCTACACCTTC. Protein: CASSPRGMLSIGGYTF. The chain recombines TRBV12-3 or TRBV12-4 with TRBJ1-2; TRBD1 might be the D (5 bases). Trimming removed 5 bases at V and 7 bases at J, with 23 bases between. The CDR3 runs to 16 residues.

A few counts support this clonotype. The CDR3 DNA reads as TGTGCCAGCAGTGAGGGTAGCGGGAGACGTGAGCAGTACTTC. Its protein product is CASSEGSGRREQYF. The genes are TRBV6-1 and TRBJ2-7; TRBD2 aligns across 9 bases. Per the germline V gene, CDR1 is MNHNS and CDR2 is SASEGT. The CDR3 is 14 residues long. The trim removed 3 bases at V and 7 bases at J, leaving 7 bases unmatched.

This clonotype was observed a handful of times. The chain links TRBV12-3 or TRBV12-4 to TRBJ1-1, with D unresolved. Trimming removed 1 base at V and 5 bases at J, with 11 bases between. The CDR3 contains 14 residues. CDR3 nucleotides: TGTGCCAGCAGTTTAGTGTGGCTCGGAACTGAAGCTTTCTTT. This codes for CASSLVWLGTEAFF.

The V and J genes are TRBV10-3 and TRBJ2-2; TRBD2 matches at 13 bases. The CDR3 covers 19 residues. Trimming at V came to 6 bases and at J to 0 bases, leaving 10 bases not matched to a gene. CDR1 and CDR2 (germline): ENHRY, SYGVKD. The CDR3 is CAIRRTLTSGRPNTGELFF. As DNA, the CDR3 is TGTGCCATCAGGCGAACCTTGACTAGCGGGAGGCCGAACACCGGGGAGCTGTTTTTT.

Only a few counts were recorded for this clonotype. The chain combines TRBV29-1 with TRBJ2-1; 7 nucleotides agree with TRBD2. V lost 2 bases, J lost 7 bases, and 14 bases stayed unmatched. The germline V gene encodes CDR1 SQVTM and CDR2 ANQGSEA. CDR3 size: 16 residues. CDR3 in amino acids: CSVETGEGGWGNEQFF. The CDR3 coding sequence is TGCAGCGTTGAAACCGGGGAGGGAGGTTGGGGGAATGAGCAGTTCTTC.

The chain couples TRBV9 to TRBJ1-2, with 12 bases lining up with TRBD1. Germline CDR1 and CDR2: SGDLS and YYNGEE. V trimming: 4 bases; J trimming: 8 bases; junction bases outside the gene matches: 6. The CDR3 has 14 amino acids. DNA of the CDR3: TGTGCCAGCAGCATCGGGACAGGGGGCGAAGGCTACACCTTC. It is translated as CASSIGTGGEGYTF.

This clonotype was recorded a few times. The chain links TRBV5-1 to TRBJ1-2; D remains unclear. V dropped 0 bases and J dropped 6 bases, with 15 bases sitting between them. Germline V gene lookup returns CDR1 SGHRS and CDR2 YFSETQ. This CDR3 has 15 residues. The CDR3 region is CASSLVGAGSDGYTF. Here the CDR3 DNA reads TGCGCCAGCAGCTTGGTTGGAGCGGGGAGCGATGGCTACACCTTC.

In this sample, this clonotype turned up a few times. The rearrangement links TRBV7-2 to TRBJ2-5, with 7 bases fitting TRBD1. The V segment lost 7 bases and the J segment 5 bases; nucleotides outside the gene matches: 7. This CDR3 contains 13 residues. In germline, CDR1 is SGHTA, CDR2 FQGNSA. CDR3 amino acids: CASTLGQAETQYF. In nucleotides, the CDR3 is TGTGCCAGCACCCTAGGACAGGCGGAGACCCAGTACTTC.

The chain carries TRBV12-3 or TRBV12-4 and TRBJ1-3; D unresolved. V was cut by 4 bases and J by 0 bases, with 10 bases left in between. The length of the CDR3 is 15 residues. This CDR3 reads CASSSTQSSGNTIYF. The DNA of the CDR3 is TGTGCCAGCAGTTCGACTCAAAGCTCTGGAAACACCATATATTTT.

This clonotype has only a few counts. This chain connects TRBV3-1 to TRBJ2-7, with D possibly being TRBD1 (5 bases). V was clipped by 1 base and J by 2 bases, with 18 bases between them. The germline V gene has CDR1 LGHDT and CDR2 YNNKEL (reference sequence). CDR3 length: 17 amino acids. CDR3 nucleotides: TGTGCCAGCAGCCAAGCCTTTTTAGACAGCAGAACCTACGAGCAGTACTTC. Its protein product is CASSQAFLDSRTYEQYF.

The chain recombines TRBV5-1 with TRBJ2-3, with a possible D match to TRBD2 (5 bases). V was cut by 0 bases and J by 0 bases, with 14 bases left in between. Per the germline V gene, CDR1 is SGHRS and CDR2 is YFSETQ. The CDR3 is 17 amino acids. CDR3 sequence (DNA): TGCGCCAGCAGCTTGGCAATTCTAGCTTCCAGCACAGATACGCAGTATTTT. Translation gives CASSLAILASSTDTQYF.

This chain joins TRBV10-3 and TRBJ2-3; 13 positions match TRBD2. This CDR3 spans 16 amino acids. Trimming took 2 bases from V and 1 from J; bases not matched to a gene: 0. Germline CDR1 reads ENHRY; CDR2 reads SYGVKD. DNA for the CDR3: TGTGCCATCAGTGAGACTAGCGGGAGGGGCACAGATACGCAGTATTTT. Its translation: CAISETSGRGTDTQYF.

This chain joins TRBV11-2 and TRBJ2-5; TRBD2 might be the D (6 bases). The CDR3 is 14 residues long. Germline V gene lookup returns CDR1 SGHAT and CDR2 FQNNGV. Trimming pared 3 bases from V and 6 bases from J, leaving 14 bases between. The CDR3 loop reads CASSFSGTLKTQYF. In DNA form, the CDR3 reads TGTGCCAGCAGCTTCTCCGGGACTCTAAAGACCCAGTACTTC.

This clonotype was counted a few times. The chain uses TRBV4-3 and TRBJ1-1, with D tentatively TRBD1 (6 bases). The CDR3 is 15 amino acids. Looked up from germline, CDR1 is LGHNA and CDR2 is YSLEER. Trimming cost V 4 bases and J 3 bases, with 15 bases left between them. This chain's CDR3 is CASSPEGGAYTEAFF. In DNA, the CDR3 is TGCGCCAGCAGCCCGGAGGGGGGCGCCTACACTGAAGCTTTCTTT.

The gene calls are TRBV7-8 and TRBJ2-5, with D possibly matching TRBD2 (5 bases). V was cut by 6 bases and J by 7 bases, with 18 bases left in between. The CDR3 runs 14 residues. CDR1 is SGHVS, CDR2 FQNEAQ, per germline. The CDR3 DNA reads TGTGCCAGCAGACCCCGGGAAAAACCAGGGACCCAGTACTTC. It codes for CASRPREKPGTQYF.

Only a few counts were recorded for this clonotype. The V call is TRBV20-1, the J call TRBJ2-1; no clear D gene. V was trimmed by 6 bases and J by 0 bases, leaving 6 bases between them. The CDR3 is made up of 12 amino acids. The germline V gene encodes CDR1 DFQATT and CDR2 SNEGSKA (reference sequence). CDR3 bases: TGCAGTGCAAGGGTCTCCTACAATGAGCAGTTCTTC. Residues: CSARVSYNEQFF.